This T cell receptor (beta chain) was documented in a study of Ad26.COV2.S vaccination and SARS-CoV-2 variants. Study summary: COV1001, an Ad26.COV2.S trial, supplied this vaccine-arm donor. Participants got Ad26.COV2.S intramuscularly, once or twice 56 days apart.

On this clone: Its antigen remains unknown.

The treatment here: over 15 received Ad26.COV2.S at low or high dose, single or two shots; roughly five received placebo; per-sample allocation not given. The samples date from day 63 after the first vaccine or placebo injection. The CDR3 is 15 residues long. Germline-derived CDR1 and CDR2 are KGHSH and LQKENI. The V end lost 4 bases, the J end lost 0 bases, and 10 bases lay between the germline ends. The assay was immunoSEQ multiplex PCR, and TCRdb's table has in-frame clones only and misses some. The sample has 300,000 to 400,000 clones; around 81% are singletons. The study's findings and limits: In TCR breadth and depth analyses, total T cell responses may have been underestimated.

This TCR came from a person between 18 and 65 years old who received the Ad26.COV2.S COVID-19 vaccine or a placebo. The sample was peripheral blood, taken in a trial of Ad26.COV2.S vaccine versus placebo. The V call is TRBV18, the J call TRBJ2-1; a possible D gene is TRBD2 (5 bases). The CDR3 nucleotides are TGTGCCAGCTCACTCGGGGTCAGCTCCTACAATGAGCAGTTCTTC. Protein sequence: CASSLGVSSYNEQFF.